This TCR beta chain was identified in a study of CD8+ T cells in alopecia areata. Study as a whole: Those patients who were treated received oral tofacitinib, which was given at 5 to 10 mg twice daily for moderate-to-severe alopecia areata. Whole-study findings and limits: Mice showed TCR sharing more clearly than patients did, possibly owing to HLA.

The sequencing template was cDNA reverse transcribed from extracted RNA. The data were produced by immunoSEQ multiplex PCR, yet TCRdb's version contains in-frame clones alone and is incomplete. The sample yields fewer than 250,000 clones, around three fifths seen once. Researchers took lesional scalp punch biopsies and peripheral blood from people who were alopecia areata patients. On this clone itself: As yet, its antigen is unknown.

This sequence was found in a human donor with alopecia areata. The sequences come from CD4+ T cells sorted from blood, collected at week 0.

The CDR3 bases are TGTGCCAGCAGTGAGGGACTCGGACAGGGGCCAGATACGCAGTATTTT. This encodes CASSEGLGQGPDTQYF. The rearrangement uses TRBV6-1 and TRBJ2-3; 9 positions match TRBD1. The ends lost 3 bases at V and 4 bases at J; junction bases unmatched: 8. The CDR3 loop spans 16 amino acids. CDR1 and CDR2 from the germline V gene are MNHNS and SASEGT.